The T cell receptor (beta chain) described here comes from a study of CD8 T cells in Susac syndrome. Background on the study: Intravenous immunoglobulin alone or corticosteroids were being given to patients with Susac syndrome at blood draw, unless they were therapy-naive. Notes on the study in general: In TEMRA cells and active patients, CD8+ clonal expansion in Susac reached its peak.

TEMRA cells were enriched by FACS, while CD8+ and CD4+ T cells were obtained through a negative isolation that was performed magnetically. This CDR3 comprises 14 residues. V was pared by 4 bases and J by 1 base, with 10 bases between. Random hexamers served to reverse transcribe roughly 0.45 to 1 ug RNA. TCRdb itself ran the immunoSEQ multiplex PCR reads through MiXCR, one entry per CDR3 protein. Counted here are around 170,000 distinct CDR3 sequences, 95% occurring once; the ten biggest clones make up about 0.15%. In regard to this clonotype: The target antigen is unknown.

The sample was CD8+ T cells from PBMCs. This rearrangement joins TRBV12-3 or TRBV12-4 to TRBJ2-5; unclear D gene. This clonotype was sampled from a human donor with Susac syndrome. CDR3 nucleotide sequence: TGTGCCAGCAGTTATACTGGTGCCCAAGAGACCCAGTACTTC. Protein sequence: CASSYTGAQETQYF.